One and the same sample provided the 14 T cell receptor beta chains below, sequenced in a study of T cells in Graves' hyperthyroidism and ophthalmopathy. TCR beta CDR3 region amplification was performed from RNA transcripts. HTBI primers were the set used in a first-round RT-PCR of the TCR CDR3. TCRdb re-called the multiplex PCR reads through MiXCR, storing one row per CDR3 protein. The table lists fewer than 450,000 distinct CDR3 sequences, about 15% of them singletons. What was sequenced was blood. These receptors were collected from a woman aged 25-40 years with Graves' hyperthyroidism that later progressed to Graves' ophthalmopathy.

This clonotype was found a few times. A clone one base away is much larger, so this may be a read error. The V gene is TRBV2, the J gene TRBJ2-7; D is unresolved. Germline CDR1 reads SNHLY; CDR2 reads FYNNEI. CDR3 length: 13 amino acids. The CDR3 reads CASNPSESYKQYF. DNA for the CDR3: TGTGCCAGCAACCCTAGTGAGTCCTACAAGCAGTACTTC.

The chain carries TRBV2 and TRBJ2-1; TRBD1 matches 11 bases. The germline V gene encodes CDR1 SNHLY and CDR2 FYNNEI. The CDR3 runs to 16 residues. The trim removed 0 bases at V and 3 bases at J, leaving 1 base unmatched. The CDR3 region has the DNA TGTGCCAGCAGTGAAGCCGGGACAGGGGGCTACAATGAGCAGTTCTTC. Translation gives CASSEAGTGGYNEQFF.

DNA for the CDR3: TGTGCCTGGAGTGTACAGGGGGATTCACCCCTCCACTTT. Its translation: CAWSVQGDSPLHF. This chain connects TRBV30 to TRBJ1-6; TRBD1 agrees at 8 bases. Germline CDR1 GTSNPN, CDR2 SVGIG (reference sequence). V dropped 0 bases and J dropped 8; count of bases not matched to a gene: 0. The CDR3 contains 13 residues.

The chain joins TRBV6-1 to TRBJ1-5; no clear D. CDR3 length: 14 residues. Germline loops: CDR1 MNHNS, CDR2 SASEGT. With 6 bases removed from V and 4 bases from J, the gap between germline ends came to 13 bases. The chain's CDR3 is CASSTGLRNQPQHF. CDR3 DNA sequence: TGTGCCAGCAGCACGGGATTGAGGAATCAGCCCCAGCATTTT.

Comment on this clonotype: A much more abundant neighbour one base away suggests this may be a read error. Because the CDR3 is missing its conserved closing phenylalanine or tryptophan, this is likely a read error. The genes are TRBV10-3 and TRBJ1-1; TRBD1 matches at 8 bases. Germline CDR1 is ENHRY and CDR2 is SYGVKD. Germline trimming cut 4 bases from V and 4 bases from J; bases unmatched to any gene: 5. CDR3 length: 14 amino acids. The CDR3 nucleotides are TGTGCCATCAGTGCGACAGGGGATGGCACTGAAGCTTTCCTT. Translated, it gives CAISATGDGTEAFL.

The chain combines TRBV28 with TRBJ1-5, with 11 bases that match TRBD1. The CDR3 sequence is 19 residues long. From germline, CDR1 is MDHEN and CDR2 SYDVKM. V lost 5 bases and J lost 0; bases outside the gene matches: 12. The CDR3 reads CASSKPPGTGGYSNQPQHF. In nucleotides, the CDR3 is TGTGCCAGCAGTAAACCCCCCGGGACAGGGGGATATAGCAATCAGCCCCAGCATTTT.

This clonotype was picked up one time. The chain joins TRBV5-1 to TRBJ2-1, with D tentatively TRBD1 (6 bases). This CDR3 is built from 15 residues. The V end lost 3 bases, the J end lost 3 bases, and 13 bases lay between the germline ends. Germline CDR1 is SGHRS and CDR2 is YFSETQ. The CDR3 DNA is TGCGCCAGCAGCTCAGGGGACGTCTTCTACAATGAGCAGTTCTTC. Amino acids: CASSSGDVFYNEQFF.

The chain combines TRBV3-1 with TRBJ2-2; 14 bases align to TRBD2. V lost 4 bases and J lost 7; bases outside the gene matches: 5. CDR1 and CDR2 (germline): LGHDT, YNNKEL (reference sequence). The CDR3 consists of 16 residues. The CDR3 loop is CASSRLAGGRNGELFF. DNA for the CDR3: TGTGCCAGCAGCCGACTAGCGGGAGGGCGAAACGGGGAGCTGTTTTTT.

This clonotype was observed at least ten times. This chain joins TRBV10-3 and TRBJ2-2; D gene uncertain. In germline, CDR1 is ENHRY, CDR2 SYGVKD. The CDR3 runs 15 residues. The V end lost 4 bases, the J end lost 0 bases, and 9 bases lay between the germline ends. The CDR3 here is CAISVVAANTGELFF. CDR3 in DNA: TGTGCCATCAGTGTGGTTGCAGCGAACACCGGGGAGCTGTTTTTT.

The chain employs TRBV28 and TRBJ1-2; D is unresolved. V lost 3 bases, J lost 5 bases, and 7 bases lay in between. Looked up from germline, CDR1 is MDHEN and CDR2 is SYDVKM. CDR3 length: 12 residues. Here the CDR3 DNA reads TGTGCCAGCAGTTTTCGCCGTTATGGCTACACCTTC. Translating gives CASSFRRYGYTF.

J is TRBJ2-5 and V is TRBV5-5; possibly TRBD1 for D (6 bases). V was pared by 4 bases and J by 3 bases, with 13 bases between. The CDR3 has 14 amino acids. Looked up from germline, CDR1 is SGHKS and CDR2 is YYEKEE (reference sequence). CDR3 DNA: TGTGCCAGCAGCCTATCAGGGGTGGAAGAGACCCAGTACTTC. Translating it yields CASSLSGVEETQYF.

The CDR3 nucleotides read TGTGCCAGCAGTGAATTACAGGGGCGCGGCTACACCTTC. Translating gives CASSELQGRGYTF. The V call is TRBV25-1, the J call TRBJ1-2; 7 bases are a match to TRBD1. Losses at the gene ends were 1 base for V and 8 bases for J; bases not matched to a gene: 4. Germline CDR1 reads MGHDK; CDR2 reads SYGVNS. The CDR3 loop spans 13 amino acids.

CDR3 DNA sequence: TGTGCCAGCAGTCAACTAGGTAGCACCGGGGAGCTGTTTTTT. Protein sequence: CASSQLGSTGELFF. The rearrangement uses TRBV6-1 and TRBJ2-2, with a weak D call TRBD2 (5 bases). The germline CDR1 and CDR2 sequences are MNHNS and SASEGT. The CDR3 spans 14 residues. Trimming took 5 bases from V and 4 from J, leaving 11 bases between them.

In its sample, this clonotype was seen a few times. The genes are TRBV27 and TRBJ1-2; TRBD1 might be the D (6 bases). V shed 6 bases and J shed 7 bases, with 21 bases lying between them. The CDR3 has 15 amino acids. Germline V gives CDR1 MNHEY, CDR2 SMNVEV (reference sequence). CDR3 sequence (DNA): TGTGCCAGCAGACCTTTGGGGGGCCGCACGTTTGGCTACACCTTC. Amino acid sequence: CASRPLGGRTFGYTF.